This TCR beta chain comes out of a study of cytomegalovirus exposure and HLA in healthy donors. The junction had 7 bases not matched to a gene; V was cut back by 8 bases and J by 5 bases. The CDR3 contains 13 residues. The germline V gene has CDR1 MRHNA and CDR2 SNTAGT. Vbeta (60) and Jbeta (13) primers were used in the PCR. Assay: immunoSEQ multiplex PCR; the TCRdb copy retains only in-frame clones and omits some. In total, the table holds more than 130,000 clones. What was sequenced was PBMCs. The TCR originated in a middle-aged man in good health and CMV-seronegative. The V and J genes are TRBV6-4 and TRBJ2-3; 7 bases agree with TRBD1. In nucleotides, the CDR3 is TGTGCCAGCTCCAGGGGGTATGAAGATACGCAGTATTTT. This codes for CASSRGYEDTQYF.